This is a list of T cell receptor beta chains from one sample in a study of T cells after yellow fever vaccination. TCRdb re-analysed the 5' RACE reads in MiXCR, keeping a single row per CDR3 protein. Altogether 250,000 to 400,000 distinct CDR3 sequences are present, around 4.4% being singletons, with the ten largest covering approximately 19%. This sample comprised PBMCs, obtained 15 days after the yellow fever booster vaccination. All receptors derive from a man between 18 and 29 years old who received the YFV17D yellow fever vaccine. Each CDR3 is given with its conserved first and last residue. A D gene is named only where the DNA matches it firmly. Not all rows give a size; the values are once, few, many and, for expanded clones, a class.

>TRBV5-1|NA|TRBJ1-1|many
CASGRSSAISEAFF
TGCGCCAGCGGTAGAAGCAGTGCGATTAGTGAAGCTTTCTTT
>TRBV4-2|NA|TRBJ1-5|few
CASSQGQDAGNGPQHF
TGTGCCAGCAGCCAAGGACAGGATGCCGGTAATGGGCCCCAGCATTTT
>TRBV20-1|NA|TRBJ2-7|many
CSALTANRYEQYF
TGCAGTGCTCTTACCGCAAATCGTTACGAGCAGTACTTC
>TRBV11-2|TRBD1|TRBJ1-1|NA
CASSFDSRGTARWAFF
TGTGCCAGCAGCTTCGACTCAAGGGGGACAGCGAGATGGGCTTTCTTT
>TRBV5-1|NA|TRBJ1-3|many
CASSLDGNTIYF
TGTGCCAGCAGTTTAGACGGAAACACCATATATTTT
>TRBV19|TRBD1|TRBJ2-3|many
CASSTGTDLTDTQYF
TGTGCCAGTAGTACGGGGACAGACCTCACAGATACGCAGTATTTT
>TRBV18|NA|TRBJ1-6|many
CASSPVERDSPLHF
TGTGCCAGCTCACCAGTGGAAAGGGATTCACCCCTCCACTTT
>TRBV4-1|TRBD2|TRBJ2-3|few
CASSRPTSSGTDTQYF
TGCGCCAGCAGCCGCCCGACTAGCTCCGGCACAGATACGCAGTATTTT
>TRBV20-1|TRBD1|TRBJ1-4|few
CSALNRGLNEKLFF
TGCAGTGCACTGAACAGGGGGCTTAATGAAAAACTGTTTTTT
>TRBV27|NA|TRBJ2-7|few
CASSFQGSPYEQYF
TGTGCCAGCAGTTTCCAGGGAAGCCCCTACGAGCAGTACTTC
>TRBV24-1|NA|TRBJ2-2|few
CATSDSHWGRSTGELFF
TGTGCCACCAGTGATTCCCACTGGGGCCGTAGCACCGGGGAGCTGTTTTTT
>TRBV7-2|TRBD2|TRBJ2-1|few
CASSLAVAGPYNEQFF
TGTGCCAGCAGCTTAGCGGTAGCGGGGCCTTACAATGAGCAGTTCTTC
>TRBV10-1|TRBD1|TRBJ1-1|few
CASSEGQGASNTEAFF
TGCGCCAGCAGTGAAGGACAGGGGGCTTCGAACACTGAAGCTTTCTTT
>TRBV6-5|NA|TRBJ2-5|few
CASSYSSEETQYF
TGTGCCAGCAGTTACAGCTCGGAAGAGACCCAGTACTTC
>TRBV12-5|NA|TRBJ2-7|many
CASGPSNEQYF
TGTGCTAGTGGTCCGTCCAACGAGCAGTACTTC
>TRBV5-5|NA|TRBJ2-5|many
CASGTLTRIQETQYF
TGTGCCAGCGGCACCCTCACACGGATCCAAGAGACCCAGTACTTC
>TRBV20-1|TRBD1|TRBJ2-1|NA
CSARAGQGLYNEQFF
TGCAGTGCTAGGGCAGGACAGGGGCTCTACAATGAGCAGTTCTTC
>TRBV7-3|NA|TRBJ2-3|NA
CASSLGGRGDTDTQYF
TGTGCCAGCAGCCTCGGAGGCAGGGGTGACACAGATACGCAGTATTTT